This entry lists 12 T cell receptor beta chains sequenced from one sample in a study of metastatic and nonmetastatic thyroid tumors (dated by TCRdb to 2020 to 2022). The library relied on PCR. The run used an Illumina HiSeq 4000. TCRdb ran its own pipeline on the public reads, namely fastp trimming at Q25 and MiXCR clone calling, and kept in-frame beta chains. The table for this sample lists roughly 40,000 clones; approximately 15% of them were counted only once. Approximately 23% of the sample belongs to the ten largest clones. None of the patients had been given any treatment before thyroid surgery. What was sequenced was blood. Receptors originate from a female donor with papillary thyroid cancer or a benign thyroid nodule (not recorded which). Some clones in this sample may be carry-over from other donors' samples.

A remark on this clone: This may come from a read error, since a much larger clone is one base off. This CDR3 is missing its conserved last phenylalanine or tryptophan, likely due to a read error. The chain is built from TRBV30 and TRBJ1-1; D uncertain. Germline CDR1 reads GTSNPN; CDR2 reads SVGIG (reference sequence). CDR3 length: 15 amino acids. V shed 6 bases and J shed 0 bases, with 17 bases lying between them. The CDR3 DNA reads as TGTGCCTGCCGAAACACGGAGACACTGAACACTGAAGCTTTCCTT. This codes for CACRNTETLNTEAFL.

The sample holds many counts of this clone. V and J are TRBV11-3 and TRBJ1-6, with D hard to call. The length of the CDR3 is 12 residues. V lost 2 bases and J 8 bases, leaving 4 bases between the germline ends. The germline gives CDR1 SGHNT, CDR2 YENEEA. This CDR3 reads CASSLTHSPLHF. In DNA form, the CDR3 reads TGTGCCAGCAGCTTAACTCATTCACCCCTCCACTTT.

In this sample, this clone turned up many times. The chain uses TRBV29-1 and TRBJ1-2, with 9 bases identical to TRBD1. The CDR3 is made up of 13 amino acids. Unmatched junction bases numbered 3, after V lost 0 bases and J lost 7 bases. Germline V lookup: CDR1 SQVTM, CDR2 ANQGSEA. CDR3: CSVEEQGAGGYTF. Here the CDR3 DNA reads TGCAGCGTTGAAGAACAGGGGGCGGGTGGCTACACCTTC.

V and J are TRBV7-3 and TRBJ2-3, with unresolved D. Germline V lookup: CDR1 SGHTA, CDR2 FQGTGA. With 1 base removed from V and 3 bases from J, the gap between germline ends came to 5 bases. This CDR3 is built from 13 residues. CDR3 in DNA: TGTGCCAGCAGCTTAATGGGGACAGATACGCAGTATTTT. It is translated as CASSLMGTDTQYF.

This clone has only a few counts. The junction differs from germline at one of its ends, possibly a read error. The gene calls are TRBV12-5 and TRBJ2-2, with 9 bases identical to TRBD1. The germline gives CDR1 LGHNT, CDR2 FRNRAP. The length of the CDR3 is 17 residues. DNA of the CDR3: TGTGCTAGTGGTTTGGGAACCGGGACAGGGTACACCGGGGAGCTATTTTTT. Translated, it gives CASGLGTGTGYTGELFF.

V is TRBV20-1 and J is TRBJ1-5, with D perhaps matching TRBD1 (6 bases). Trimming took 0 bases from V and 4 from J, leaving 16 bases between them. The CDR3 is made up of 16 amino acids. Germline CDR1 reads DFQATT; CDR2 reads SNEGSKA (reference sequence). The CDR3: CSAREPQGRGNQPQHF. For the CDR3, the DNA is TGCAGTGCTAGAGAGCCCCAGGGGAGGGGGAATCAGCCCCAGCATTTT.

The rearrangement links TRBV5-1 to TRBJ1-1; no clear D gene. The germline V and J ends were trimmed by 1 base and 0 bases, with 13 bases remaining between them. In germline, CDR1 is SGHRS, CDR2 YFSETQ. The CDR3 contains 16 residues. This chain's CDR3 is CASSLFWRAMNTEAFF. The CDR3 bases are TGCGCCAGCAGCTTGTTCTGGAGGGCCATGAACACTGAAGCTTTCTTT.

The chain carries TRBV24-1 and TRBJ1-3; D unclear. V dropped 3 bases and J dropped 2 bases, with 10 bases sitting between them. The CDR3 covers 15 residues. Germline lookup yields CDR1 KGHDR and CDR2 SFDVKD. The CDR3 sequence: CATSDGATTGNTIYF. Written as DNA, the CDR3 is TGTGCCACCAGTGATGGCGCTACTACTGGAAACACCATATATTTT.

This clone was seen more than once but under ten times. This clone may be a read error of a much larger clone one base away. Because it lacks the conserved phenylalanine or tryptophan at the end, this CDR3 is likely a read error. This chain links TRBV29-1 with TRBJ1-4; D gene ambiguous. Germline assignment: CDR1 SQVTM and CDR2 ANQGSEA. Deletions cut 0 bases from V and 6 bases from J, with 2 bases between. The CDR3 sequence is 11 residues long. The CDR3 is CSVEDYEKLFS. The CDR3 coding sequence is TGCAGCGTTGAAGATTATGAAAAACTGTTTTCT.

This clone came up many times. This rearrangement joins TRBV19 to TRBJ1-5, with D tentatively TRBD1 (5 bases). Looked up from germline, CDR1 is LNHDA and CDR2 is SQIVND (reference sequence). Trimming removed 3 bases at V and 5 bases at J, with 8 bases between. The CDR3 is 13 amino acids. The CDR3 sequence is CASSIWGDQPQHF. The CDR3, as DNA: TGTGCCAGTAGTATCTGGGGGGATCAGCCCCAGCATTTT.

This clone was seen ten or more times. This chain uses TRBV5-5 with TRBJ2-7, with no clear D. The V gene lost 3 bases and the J gene lost 3 bases, with 10 bases spanning the gap. The CDR3 sequence is 13 residues long. Germline CDR1 is SGHKS and CDR2 is YYEKEE (reference sequence). The CDR3 DNA is TGTGCCAGCAGCTCCAATCCCAGCTACGAGCAGTACTTC. Its translation: CASSSNPSYEQYF.

The sample holds many counts of this clone. The rearrangement links TRBV2 to TRBJ2-7, with D perhaps given as TRBD1 or TRBD2 (7 bases each). Germline assignment: CDR1 SNHLY and CDR2 FYNNEI. The V end lost 8 bases, the J end lost 2 bases, and 13 bases lay between the germline ends. The CDR3 consists of 13 residues. The CDR3: CASGGDSAYEQYF. In DNA form, the CDR3 reads TGTGCCAGCGGGGGGGACAGTGCCTACGAGCAGTACTTC.